This T cell receptor beta chain is from a study of blood T cell repertoires in COVID-19. Individuals drawn from around 25 US areas were roughly 18 to 95 years old. Cohort allocation depended upon clinical history that participants reported. Each recovered donor of Cohort 3 presented with two negative PCRs, clearance, or symptom resolution. The CDR3 is 13 amino acids. Trimming cost V 2 bases and J 0 bases, with 4 bases left between them. Germline CDR1 is SGHKS and CDR2 is YYEKEE (reference sequence). Authors' data handling: Estimation of nucleated cell counts was performed using reference gene primer amplification. TCRdb keeps only in-frame clones here, not all; method: immunoSEQ multiplex PCR. V and J calls and clone size are those listed in that table; D and trimming were worked out from the DNA. The profile shows more than 150,000 clones, roughly 84% of them singletons.

The V and J genes are TRBV5-5 and TRBJ2-3; D unclear. The TCR originated in a woman aged 50 to 60 who had recovered from COVID-19. Source material: PBMCs or T cells enriched from blood (not recorded which). The CDR3 region has the DNA TGTGCCAGCAGCTTAGCTAGCACAGATACGCAGTATTTT. This codes for CASSLASTDTQYF. The whole variable domain, filled in from reference TRBV5-5 and TRBJ2-3, reads DAGVTQSPTHLIKTRGQQVTLRCSPISGHKSVSWYQQVLGQGPQFIFQYYEKEERGRGNFPDRFSARQFPNYSSELNVNALLLGDSALYLCASSLASTDTQYFGPGTRLTVL.